Below are 16 T cell receptor beta chains sequenced from a single sample in a study of cytotoxic CD8 clonotypes in ibrutinib-treated CLL. Data came from immunoSEQ multiplex PCR; TCRdb stores just in-frame clones and leaves some out. The table shows approximately 7,000 clones, with 60% to 75% occurring only once. The source was PBMCs, collected before ibrutinib treatment. Receptor source: a human donor with chronic lymphocytic leukemia.

The chain joins TRBV5-1 to TRBJ2-1, with 8 bases aligning to TRBD2. This CDR3 comprises 14 residues. Germline V CDR1 and CDR2: SGHRS, YFSETQ. J gave up 6 bases and V 4 bases, and 6 bases lay outside the gene matches. CDR3 DNA sequence: TGCGCCAGCAGCCCGTCCGGACTAGCCAATGAGCAGTTCTTC. As protein: CASSPSGLANEQFF.

This clone is medium-sized by share. The chain employs TRBV7-7 and TRBJ2-3, with D maybe TRBD2 (6 bases). Germline V gene lookup returns CDR1 SSHAT and CDR2 FNYEAQ (reference sequence). V lost 6 bases and J 1 base, leaving 8 bases between the germline ends. CDR3 size: 13 residues. The CDR3 nucleotides read TGTGCCAGCAGTGCTAGCGGCACAGATACGCAGTATTTT. Protein product: CASSASGTDTQYF.

The chain joins TRBV19 to TRBJ2-3, with D maybe TRBD1 (5 bases). Trimming removed 0 bases at V and 7 bases at J, with 14 bases between. There are 15 residues in the CDR3. Germline loops: CDR1 LNHDA, CDR2 SQIVND (reference sequence). The CDR3 nucleotides read TGTGCCAGTAGTATAGATCAGGGCAGAATAAATACGCAGTATTTT. Amino acids: CASSIDQGRINTQYF. The complete variable domain, with remaining parts taken from reference TRBV19 and TRBJ2-3, reads DGGITQSPKYLFRKEGQNVTLSCEQNLNHDAMYWYRQDPGQGLRLIYYSQIVNDFQKGDIAEGYSVSREKKESFPLTVTSAQKNPTAFYLCASSIDQGRINTQYFGPGTRLTVL.

This chain connects TRBV28 to TRBJ1-5, with no clear D. CDR3 length equals 12 residues. Trimming pared 1 base from V and 6 bases from J, leaving 4 bases between. Germline CDR1 is MDHEN and CDR2 is SYDVKM. This chain's CDR3 is CASSLSGQPQHF. The CDR3 DNA is TGTGCCAGCAGTTTATCGGGTCAGCCCCAGCATTTT.

V usage is TRBV4-2 and J usage is TRBJ2-1, with 9 positions matching TRBD2. Germline V lookup: CDR1 LGHNA, CDR2 YNFKEQ. The CDR3 is 16 amino acids. With 0 bases clipped from V and 1 base from J, the junction kept 1 base outside the gene matches. The CDR3 here is CASSQDLAGSYNEQFF. CDR3 nucleotides: TGTGCCAGCAGCCAAGATCTAGCGGGATCCTACAATGAGCAGTTCTTC.

This clone has a handful of counts. This chain connects TRBV4-1 to TRBJ1-6; D ambiguous. The CDR3 sequence is 15 residues long. The V end lost 0 bases, the J end lost 9 bases, and 12 bases lay between the germline ends. Germline V gene data show CDR1 as MGHRA and CDR2 as YSYEKL. CDR3 nucleotides: TGCGCCAGCAGCCAAGATAGCGTCGGCGGTTCACCCCTCCACTTT. Its protein is CASSQDSVGGSPLHF.

The rearrangement joins TRBV10-3 to TRBJ2-3; 7 bases are shared with TRBD1. The CDR3 has 14 residues. The germline gives CDR1 ENHRY, CDR2 SYGVKD. Germline trimming cut 6 bases from V and 5 bases from J; bases unmatched to any gene: 8. CDR3 residues: CAIRAGTAGDTQYF. Written as DNA, the CDR3 is TGTGCCATCAGGGCTGGGACAGCTGGAGATACGCAGTATTTT.

The V and J genes are TRBV27 and TRBJ2-7, with a possible D match to TRBD1 (6 bases). Germline lookup yields CDR1 MNHEY and CDR2 SMNVEV (reference sequence). V was clipped by 0 bases and J by 7 bases, with 10 bases between them. This CDR3 contains 13 residues. The CDR3 DNA follows: TGTGCCAGCAGTTTATCGGGGGCCTGGGAGCAGTACTTC. It encodes CASSLSGAWEQYF.

The chain links TRBV5-1 to TRBJ2-1; D unclear. V lost 3 bases to trimming and J lost 8 bases, with 18 bases between them. The CDR3 covers 15 residues. The germline V gene encodes CDR1 SGHRS and CDR2 YFSETQ. The chain's CDR3 is CASSSHRGISDEQFF. Here the CDR3 DNA reads TGCGCCAGCAGCTCCCACCGAGGCATTTCGGATGAGCAGTTCTTC.

V usage is TRBV4-1 and J usage is TRBJ1-5; possible D gene TRBD1, 5 bases. The CDR3 totals 15 residues. With 5 bases removed from V and 6 bases from J, the gap between germline ends came to 17 bases. Germline V CDR1 and CDR2: MGHRA, YSYEKL. CDR3 residues: CASSESGAGGQPQHF. DNA of the CDR3: TGCGCCAGCAGCGAATCCGGGGCCGGGGGTCAGCCCCAGCATTTT.

The chain is built from TRBV5-4 and TRBJ1-2, with D tentatively TRBD1 (6 bases). CDR3 size: 14 residues. Trimming removed 2 bases from V and 10 bases from J, with 18 bases in between. The germline V gene has CDR1 SGHNT and CDR2 YYREEE (reference sequence). The CDR3 sequence: CASSFGGQKGHYTF. CDR3 DNA sequence: TGTGCCAGCAGCTTCGGGGGACAAAAGGGCCACTACACCTTC.

This clone has a single count. CDR3 sequence reads: CAWSGDRLVGQPQHF. Here the CDR3 DNA reads TGTGCCTGGAGCGGGGACAGGCTCGTGGGTCAGCCCCAGCATTTT. The chain joins TRBV30 to TRBJ1-5, with 8 positions matching TRBD1. Looked up from germline, CDR1 is GTSNPN and CDR2 is SVGIG (reference sequence). Trimming cost V 3 bases and J 6 bases; bases outside gene matches: 10. The CDR3 sequence is 15 residues long.

V gene TRBV5-1 combines with J gene TRBJ2-2, with unresolved D. V gave up 9 bases and J gave up 7 bases, with 19 bases separating them. Per germline, CDR1 SGHRS and CDR2 YFSETQ. This CDR3 is 14 amino acids long. CDR3 DNA sequence: TGCGCCACCTCCCCCGGGCCCTTGGGCGGGGAGCTGTTTTTT. This translates into CATSPGPLGGELFF. Full variable domain (missing parts from reference TRBV5-1 and TRBJ2-2): KAGVTQTPRYLIKTRGQQVTLSCSPISGHRSVSWYQQTPGQGLQFLFEYFSETQRNKGNFPGRFSGRQFSNSRSEMNVSTLELGDSALYLCATSPGPLGGELFFGEGSRLTVL.

This chain uses TRBV14 with TRBJ1-1; D unclear. The V and J ends lost 0 bases and 0 bases respectively, with 11 bases between them. The CDR3 length is 16 residues. CDR1 is SGHDN, CDR2 FVKESK, per germline. The chain's CDR3 is CASSQEGWVLNTEAFF. The CDR3 nucleotides read TGTGCCAGCAGCCAAGAAGGTTGGGTTTTGAACACTGAAGCTTTCTTT.

The chain joins TRBV4-1 to TRBJ2-7; weak D call: TRBD1 (6 bases). CDR3 length equals 14 residues. The V end was cut by 7 bases, the J end by 4 bases, with 17 bases between. Per germline, CDR1 MGHRA and CDR2 YSYEKL. CDR3 region: CASKLMVQGYEQYF. In DNA form, the CDR3 reads TGCGCCAGCAAGCTGATGGTACAGGGATACGAGCAGTACTTC.

This clone was counted only a few times. The chain couples TRBV6-5 to TRBJ2-7, with D unclear. The V gene lost 0 bases and the J gene lost 5 bases, with 17 bases spanning the gap. Germline lookup yields CDR1 MNHEY and CDR2 SVGAGI. The CDR3 extends over 16 amino acids. CDR3 sequence: CASSYSPSGIFHEQYF. For the CDR3, the DNA is TGTGCCAGCAGTTACTCGCCTAGTGGGATCTTCCACGAGCAGTACTTC.